The table lists the clone carrying this TCR beta chain with a few counts. This sample is drawn from a study of beta chain features in type 1 diabetes. On average, the one heparinised blood draw given by each donor was roughly 100 mL. Every isolated RNA sample was fully reverse transcribed, so sequencing captured expressed TCRB transcripts. TCRdb keeps only in-frame clones here, not all; method: immunoSEQ multiplex PCR. The data contain hundreds of thousands of clones, approximately 10% of them singletons. The TCR was taken from a woman aged 18-29 years in good health. Sequenced material: naive CD4+ T cells from blood.

For the CDR3, the DNA is TGTGCCAGCAGCGTAACTCAGGGAAGCTATGGCTACACCTTC. Protein product: CASSVTQGSYGYTF. The rearrangement links TRBV9 to TRBJ1-2; D possibly corresponds to TRBD1 (5 bases). CDR1 and CDR2 from the germline V gene are SGDLS and YYNGEE. Between the trimmed V and J ends, which lost 1 base and 4 bases, there was a span of 11 bases. This CDR3 is built from 14 residues.